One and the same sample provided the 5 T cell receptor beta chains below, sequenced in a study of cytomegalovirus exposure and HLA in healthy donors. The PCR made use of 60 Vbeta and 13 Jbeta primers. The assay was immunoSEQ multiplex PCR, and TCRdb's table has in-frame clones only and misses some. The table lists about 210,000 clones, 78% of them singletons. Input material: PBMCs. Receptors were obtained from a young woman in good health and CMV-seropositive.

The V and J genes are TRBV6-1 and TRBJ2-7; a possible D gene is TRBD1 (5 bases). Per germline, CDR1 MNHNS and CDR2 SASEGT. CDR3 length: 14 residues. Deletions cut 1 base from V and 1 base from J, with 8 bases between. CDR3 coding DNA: TGTGCCAGCAGTGAAGGGGGCTGGTCCTACGAGCAGTACTTC. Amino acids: CASSEGGWSYEQYF.

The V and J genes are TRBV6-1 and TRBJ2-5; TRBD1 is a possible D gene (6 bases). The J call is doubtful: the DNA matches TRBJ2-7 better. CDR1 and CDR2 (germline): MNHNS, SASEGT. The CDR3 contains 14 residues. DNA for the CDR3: TGTGCCAGCAGCTTGACAGGTTTACTCCACGAGCAGTACTTC. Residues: CASSLTGLLHEQYF.

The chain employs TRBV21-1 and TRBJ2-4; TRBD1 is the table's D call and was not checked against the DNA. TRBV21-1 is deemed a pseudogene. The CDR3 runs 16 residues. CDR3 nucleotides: TGTGCCAGCAGCAAAGGTCGGGGGACAGACACAAACATTCAGTACTTC. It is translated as CASSKGRGTDTNIQYF.

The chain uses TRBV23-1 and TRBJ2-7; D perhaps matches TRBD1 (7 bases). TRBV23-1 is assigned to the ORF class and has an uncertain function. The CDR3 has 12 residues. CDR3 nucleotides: TGCTCACCGCAGGGGGGTGAGAAAGAGCAGTACTTC. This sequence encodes CSPQGGEKEQYF.

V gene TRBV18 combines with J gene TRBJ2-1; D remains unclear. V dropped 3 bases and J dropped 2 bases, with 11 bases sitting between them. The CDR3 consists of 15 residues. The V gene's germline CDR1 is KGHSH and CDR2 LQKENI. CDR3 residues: CASSPPYQAYNEQFF. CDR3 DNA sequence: TGTGCCAGCTCACCTCCCTATCAGGCCTACAATGAGCAGTTCTTC.